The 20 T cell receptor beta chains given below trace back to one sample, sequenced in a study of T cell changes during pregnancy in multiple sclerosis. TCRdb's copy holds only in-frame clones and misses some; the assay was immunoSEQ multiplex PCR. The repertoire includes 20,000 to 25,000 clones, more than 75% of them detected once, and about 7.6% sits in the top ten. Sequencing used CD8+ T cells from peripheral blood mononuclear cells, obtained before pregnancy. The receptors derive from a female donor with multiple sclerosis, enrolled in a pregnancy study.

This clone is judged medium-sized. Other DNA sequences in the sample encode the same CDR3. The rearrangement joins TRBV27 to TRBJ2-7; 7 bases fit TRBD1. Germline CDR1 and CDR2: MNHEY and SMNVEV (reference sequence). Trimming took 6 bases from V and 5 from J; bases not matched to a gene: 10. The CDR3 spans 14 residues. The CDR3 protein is CASSLDRVGNEQYF. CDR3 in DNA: TGTGCCAGCAGCTTAGACAGGGTTGGTAACGAGCAGTACTTC.

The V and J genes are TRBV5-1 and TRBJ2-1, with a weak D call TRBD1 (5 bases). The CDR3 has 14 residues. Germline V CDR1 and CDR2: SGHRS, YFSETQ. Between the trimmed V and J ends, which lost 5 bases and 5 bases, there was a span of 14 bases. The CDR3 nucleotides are TGCGCCAGCAGTCAAGGGGATCCGGACAATGAGCAGTTCTTC. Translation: CASSQGDPDNEQFF.

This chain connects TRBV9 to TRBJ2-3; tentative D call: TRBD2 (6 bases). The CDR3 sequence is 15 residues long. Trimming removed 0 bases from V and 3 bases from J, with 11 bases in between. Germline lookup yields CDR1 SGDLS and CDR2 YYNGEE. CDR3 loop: CASSVAGVATDTQYF. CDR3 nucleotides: TGTGCCAGCAGCGTAGCGGGAGTGGCGACAGATACGCAGTATTTT.

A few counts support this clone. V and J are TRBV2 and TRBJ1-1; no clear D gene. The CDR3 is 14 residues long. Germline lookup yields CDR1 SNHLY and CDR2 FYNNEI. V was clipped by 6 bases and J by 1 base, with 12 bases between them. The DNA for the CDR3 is TGTGCCAGCAGAACAGATTTCCGGAACACTGAAGCTTTCTTT. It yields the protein CASRTDFRNTEAFF.

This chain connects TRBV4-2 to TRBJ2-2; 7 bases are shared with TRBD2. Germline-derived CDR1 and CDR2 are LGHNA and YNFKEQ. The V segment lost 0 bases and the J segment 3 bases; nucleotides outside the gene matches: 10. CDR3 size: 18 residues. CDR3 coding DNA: TGTGCCAGCAGCCAAGATGTTTGGGGAGGGAGTGACACCGGGGAGCTGTTTTTT. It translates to CASSQDVWGGSDTGELFF.

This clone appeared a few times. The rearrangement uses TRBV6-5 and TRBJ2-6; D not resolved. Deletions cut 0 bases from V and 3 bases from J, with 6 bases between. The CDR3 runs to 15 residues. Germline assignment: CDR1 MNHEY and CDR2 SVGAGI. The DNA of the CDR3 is TGTGCCAGCAGTTACTCGGGCGATGGGGCCAACGTCCTGACTTTC. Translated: CASSYSGDGANVLTF.

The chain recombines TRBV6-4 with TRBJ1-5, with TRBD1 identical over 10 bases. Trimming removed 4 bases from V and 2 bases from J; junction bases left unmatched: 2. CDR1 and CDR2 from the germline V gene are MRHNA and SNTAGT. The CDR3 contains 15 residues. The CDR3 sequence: CASSAGTGGNQPQHF. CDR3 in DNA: TGTGCCAGCAGTGCCGGGACAGGGGGCAATCAGCCCCAGCATTTT.

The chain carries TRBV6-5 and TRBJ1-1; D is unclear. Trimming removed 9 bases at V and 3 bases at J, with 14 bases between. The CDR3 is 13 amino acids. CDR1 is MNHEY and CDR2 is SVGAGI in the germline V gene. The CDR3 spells CASSLDLYTEAFF. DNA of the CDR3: TGTGCCAGTTCACTAGACCTTTACACTGAAGCTTTCTTT.

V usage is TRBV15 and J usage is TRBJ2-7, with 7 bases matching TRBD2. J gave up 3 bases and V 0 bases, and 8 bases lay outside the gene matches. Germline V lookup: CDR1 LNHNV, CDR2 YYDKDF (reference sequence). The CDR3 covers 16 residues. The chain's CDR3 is CATSRDFAGVLYEQYF. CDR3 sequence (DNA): TGTGCCACCAGCAGAGATTTTGCGGGAGTGCTCTACGAGCAGTACTTC.

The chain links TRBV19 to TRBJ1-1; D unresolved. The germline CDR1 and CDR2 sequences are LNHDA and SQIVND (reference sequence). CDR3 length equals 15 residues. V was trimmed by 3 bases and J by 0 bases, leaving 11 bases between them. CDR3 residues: CASSIWAELNTEAFF. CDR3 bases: TGTGCCAGTAGTATCTGGGCAGAGTTGAACACTGAAGCTTTCTTT.

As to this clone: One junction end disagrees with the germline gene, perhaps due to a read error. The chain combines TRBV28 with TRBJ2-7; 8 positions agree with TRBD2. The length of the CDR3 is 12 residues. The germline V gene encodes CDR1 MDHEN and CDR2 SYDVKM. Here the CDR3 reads CASSHGTSGEFF. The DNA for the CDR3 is TGTGCCAGCAGTCATGGTACTAGCGGTGAATTTTTC.

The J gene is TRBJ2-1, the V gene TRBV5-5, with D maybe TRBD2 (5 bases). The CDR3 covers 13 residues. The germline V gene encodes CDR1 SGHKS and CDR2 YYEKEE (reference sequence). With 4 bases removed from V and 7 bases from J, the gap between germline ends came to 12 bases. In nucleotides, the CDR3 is TGTGCCAGCAGCCCCCTCCTAGCAAATGAGCAGTTCTTC. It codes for CASSPLLANEQFF.

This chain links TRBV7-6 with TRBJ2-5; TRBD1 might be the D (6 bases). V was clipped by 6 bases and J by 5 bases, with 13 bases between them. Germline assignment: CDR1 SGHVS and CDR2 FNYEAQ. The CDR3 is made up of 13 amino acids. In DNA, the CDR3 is TGTGCCAGCAGGCCAACAGGGCTCGAGACCCAGTACTTC. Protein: CASRPTGLETQYF.

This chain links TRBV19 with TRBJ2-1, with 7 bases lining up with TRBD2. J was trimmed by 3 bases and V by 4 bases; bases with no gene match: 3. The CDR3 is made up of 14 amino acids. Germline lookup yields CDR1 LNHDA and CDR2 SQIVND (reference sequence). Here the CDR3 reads CASSTGDYYNEQFF. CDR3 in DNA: TGTGCCAGTAGTACTGGGGACTACTACAATGAGCAGTTCTTC.

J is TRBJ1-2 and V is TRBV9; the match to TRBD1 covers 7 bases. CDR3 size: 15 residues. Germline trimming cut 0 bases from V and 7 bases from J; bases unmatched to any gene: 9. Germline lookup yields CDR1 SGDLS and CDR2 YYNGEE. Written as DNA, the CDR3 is TGTGCCAGCAGCGTAGCAATAGACAGGGCCGGTGGCTACACCTTC. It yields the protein CASSVAIDRAGGYTF. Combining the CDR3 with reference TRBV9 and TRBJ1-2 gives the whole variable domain DSGVTQTPKHLITATGQRVTLRCSPRSGDLSVYWYQQSLDQGLQFLIQYYNGEERAKGNILERFSAQQFPDLHSELNLSSLELGDSALYFCASSVAIDRAGGYTFGSGTRLTVV.

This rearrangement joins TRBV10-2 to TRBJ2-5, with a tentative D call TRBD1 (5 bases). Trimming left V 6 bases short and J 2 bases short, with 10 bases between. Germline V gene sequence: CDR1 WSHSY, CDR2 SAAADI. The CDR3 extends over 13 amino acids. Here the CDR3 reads CASSPDNQETQYF. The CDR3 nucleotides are TGCGCCAGCAGCCCGGACAATCAAGAGACCCAGTACTTC.

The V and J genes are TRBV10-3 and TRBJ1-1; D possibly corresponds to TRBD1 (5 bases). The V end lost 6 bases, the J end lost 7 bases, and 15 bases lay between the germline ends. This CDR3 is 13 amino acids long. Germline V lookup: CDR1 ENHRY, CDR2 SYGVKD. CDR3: CAISETGGIEAFF. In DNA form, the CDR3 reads TGTGCCATCAGCGAAACGGGGGGGATTGAAGCTTTCTTT.

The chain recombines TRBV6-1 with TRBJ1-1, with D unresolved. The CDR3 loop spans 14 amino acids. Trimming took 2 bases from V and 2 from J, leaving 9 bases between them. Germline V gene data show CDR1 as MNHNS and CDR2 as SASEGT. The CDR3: CASSERAGNTEAFF. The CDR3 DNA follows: TGTGCCAGCAGTGAAAGGGCGGGCAACACTGAAGCTTTCTTT.

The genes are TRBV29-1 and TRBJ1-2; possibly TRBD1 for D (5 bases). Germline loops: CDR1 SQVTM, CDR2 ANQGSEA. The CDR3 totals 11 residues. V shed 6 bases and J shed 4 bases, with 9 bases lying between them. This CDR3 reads CSVQGLYGYTF. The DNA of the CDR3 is TGCAGCGTCCAGGGCCTCTATGGCTACACCTTC.

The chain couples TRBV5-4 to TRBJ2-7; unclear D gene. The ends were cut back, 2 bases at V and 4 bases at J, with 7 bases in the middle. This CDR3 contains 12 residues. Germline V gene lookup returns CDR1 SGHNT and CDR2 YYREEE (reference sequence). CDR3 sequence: CASSFDAYEQYF. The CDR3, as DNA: TGTGCCAGCAGCTTCGATGCGTACGAGCAGTACTTC.